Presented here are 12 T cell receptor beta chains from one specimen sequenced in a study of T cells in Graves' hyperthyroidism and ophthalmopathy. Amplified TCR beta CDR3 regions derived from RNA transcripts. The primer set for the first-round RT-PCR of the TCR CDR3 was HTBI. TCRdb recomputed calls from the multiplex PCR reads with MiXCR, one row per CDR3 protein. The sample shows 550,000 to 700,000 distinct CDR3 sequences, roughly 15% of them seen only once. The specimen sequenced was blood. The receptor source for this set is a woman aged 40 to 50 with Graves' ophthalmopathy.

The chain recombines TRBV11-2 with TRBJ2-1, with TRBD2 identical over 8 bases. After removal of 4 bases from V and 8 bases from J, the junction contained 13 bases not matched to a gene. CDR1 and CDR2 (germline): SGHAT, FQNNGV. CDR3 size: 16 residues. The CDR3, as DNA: TGTGCCAGCAGCTCCCAGGGGCTAGCGGGTAGGGATGAGCAGTTCTTC. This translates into CASSSQGLAGRDEQFF.

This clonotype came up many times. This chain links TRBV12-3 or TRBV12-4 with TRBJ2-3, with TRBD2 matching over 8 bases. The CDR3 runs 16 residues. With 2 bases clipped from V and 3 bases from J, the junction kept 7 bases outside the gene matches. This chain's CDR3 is CASSLNSGSNTDTQYF. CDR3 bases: TGTGCCAGCAGTTTAAACAGCGGGAGTAATACAGATACGCAGTATTTT.

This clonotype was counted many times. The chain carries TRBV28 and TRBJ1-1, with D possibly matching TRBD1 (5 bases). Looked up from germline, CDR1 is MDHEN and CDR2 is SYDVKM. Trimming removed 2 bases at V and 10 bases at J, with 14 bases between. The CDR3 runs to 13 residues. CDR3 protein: CASSLEAQGRAFF. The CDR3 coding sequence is TGTGCCAGCAGTTTAGAGGCTCAGGGTCGAGCTTTCTTT.

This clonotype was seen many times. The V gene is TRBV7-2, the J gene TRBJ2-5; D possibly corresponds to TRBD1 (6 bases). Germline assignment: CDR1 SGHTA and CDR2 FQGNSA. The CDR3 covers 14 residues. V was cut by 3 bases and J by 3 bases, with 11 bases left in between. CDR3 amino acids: CASSFQGLEETQYF. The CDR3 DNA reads TGTGCCAGCAGCTTCCAGGGGCTGGAAGAGACCCAGTACTTC.

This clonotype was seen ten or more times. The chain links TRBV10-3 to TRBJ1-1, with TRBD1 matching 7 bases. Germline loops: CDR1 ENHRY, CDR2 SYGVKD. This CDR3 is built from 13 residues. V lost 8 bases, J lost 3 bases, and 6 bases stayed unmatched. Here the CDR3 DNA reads TGTGCCATCCACAGGGGTGGGGACACTGAAGCTTTCTTT. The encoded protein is CAIHRGGDTEAFF.

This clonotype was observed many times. The CDR3 DNA is TGTGCCAGCTGCACCCCCGGAGCGACCTACGAGCAGTACTTC. The encoded protein is CASCTPGATYEQYF. The chain is built from TRBV27 and TRBJ2-7; no reliable D call. This CDR3 spans 14 amino acids. V gave up 8 bases and J gave up 2 bases, with 16 bases separating them. From germline, CDR1 is MNHEY and CDR2 SMNVEV (reference sequence).

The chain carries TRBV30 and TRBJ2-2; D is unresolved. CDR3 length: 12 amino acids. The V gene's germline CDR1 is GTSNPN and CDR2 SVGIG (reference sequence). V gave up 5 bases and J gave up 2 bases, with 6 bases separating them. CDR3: CAWDINTGELFF. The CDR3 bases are TGTGCCTGGGACATAAACACCGGGGAGCTGTTTTTT.

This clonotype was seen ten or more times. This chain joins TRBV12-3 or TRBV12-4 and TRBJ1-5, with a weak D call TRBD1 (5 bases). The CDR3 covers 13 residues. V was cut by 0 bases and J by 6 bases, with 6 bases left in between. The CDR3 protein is CASSLARVQPQHF. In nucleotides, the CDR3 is TGTGCCAGCAGTTTAGCCAGGGTTCAGCCCCAGCATTTT.

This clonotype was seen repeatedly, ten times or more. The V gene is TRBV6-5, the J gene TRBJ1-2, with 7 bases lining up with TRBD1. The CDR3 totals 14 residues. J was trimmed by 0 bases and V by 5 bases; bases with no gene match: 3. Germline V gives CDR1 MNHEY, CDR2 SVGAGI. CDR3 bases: TGTGCCAGCAGTCACAGGGGCCCTAACTATGGCTACACCTTC. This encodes CASSHRGPNYGYTF.

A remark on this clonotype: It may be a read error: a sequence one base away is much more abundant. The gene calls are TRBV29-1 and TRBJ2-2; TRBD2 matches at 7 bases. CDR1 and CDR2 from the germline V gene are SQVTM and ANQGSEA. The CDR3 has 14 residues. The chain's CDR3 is CSVRTSVPAGGLFF. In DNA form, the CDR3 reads TGCAGCGTTCGTACTAGCGTTCCGGCCGGGGGGCTGTTTTTT.

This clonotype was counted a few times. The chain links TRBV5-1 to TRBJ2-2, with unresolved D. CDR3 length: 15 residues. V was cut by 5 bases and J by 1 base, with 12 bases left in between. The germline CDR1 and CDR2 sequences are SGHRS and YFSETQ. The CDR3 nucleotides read TGCGCCAGCAGTTCTCTCGACTGGAACACCGGGGAGCTGTTTTTT. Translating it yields CASSSLDWNTGELFF. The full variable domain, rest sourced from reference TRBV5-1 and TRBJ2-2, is KAGVTQTPRYLIKTRGQQVTLSCSPISGHRSVSWYQQTPGQGLQFLFEYFSETQRNKGNFPGRFSGRQFSNSRSEMNVSTLELGDSALYLCASSSLDWNTGELFFGEGSRLTVL.

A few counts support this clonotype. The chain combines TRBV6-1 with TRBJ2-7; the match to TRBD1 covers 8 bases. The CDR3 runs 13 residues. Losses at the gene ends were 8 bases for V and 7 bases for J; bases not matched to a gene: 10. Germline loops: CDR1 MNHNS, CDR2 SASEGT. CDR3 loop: CASGTGTSREQYF. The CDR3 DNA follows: TGTGCCAGCGGGACAGGTACTTCCCGGGAGCAGTACTTC.